This T cell receptor (beta chain) was retrieved from a study of response to subunit inactivated influenza vaccine. Study results and limitations: It was suggested by the authors that few new T cells are recruited by each seasonal influenza vaccination.

Germline CDR1 and CDR2: DFQATT and SNEGSKA (reference sequence). V shed 4 bases, J shed 4 bases, and the junction held 8 bases outside the gene matches. CDR3 length: 15 amino acids. TCRdb reprocessed the RT-PCR reads with MiXCR, giving one entry per CDR3 protein. The sample contains roughly 500,000 distinct CDR3 sequences, roughly 25% of which appear only once. This clonotype was recorded many times. Antigen specificity is unknown. These data also featured in a second study, about T cells expressing NK-cell markers. This second study says: Scientists made TCR beta cDNA using 5'RACE template switching with UMIs. Among eight sequenced donors, seven carried HCMV seropositivity while one was seronegative. These clonotypes, the leaders elsewhere, also led the CD3+CD56-NKG2C+ fraction in four donors.

The receptor was derived from a middle-aged man who received an inactivated influenza vaccine. Sequenced here: CD4+ T cells sorted from PBMCs, sampled 11 to 12 days after vaccination. This chain joins TRBV20-1 and TRBJ2-3, with 10 positions matching TRBD2. CDR3 nucleotide sequence: TGCAGTGCTAATCCCATAGCGGGAGGAGCAGATACGCAGTATTTT. Translated: CSANPIAGGADTQYF.